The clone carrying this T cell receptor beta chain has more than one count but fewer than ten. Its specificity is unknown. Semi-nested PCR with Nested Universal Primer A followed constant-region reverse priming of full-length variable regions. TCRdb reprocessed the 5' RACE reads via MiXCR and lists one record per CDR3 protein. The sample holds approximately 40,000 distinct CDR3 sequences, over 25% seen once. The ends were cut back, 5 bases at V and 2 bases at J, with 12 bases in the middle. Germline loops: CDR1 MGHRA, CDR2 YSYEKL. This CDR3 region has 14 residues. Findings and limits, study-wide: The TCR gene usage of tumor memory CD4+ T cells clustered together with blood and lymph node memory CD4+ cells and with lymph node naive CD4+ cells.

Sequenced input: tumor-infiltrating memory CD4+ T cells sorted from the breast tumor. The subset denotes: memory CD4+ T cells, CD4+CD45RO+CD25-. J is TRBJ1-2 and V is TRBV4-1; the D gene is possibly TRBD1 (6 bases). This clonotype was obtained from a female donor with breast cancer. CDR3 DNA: TGCGCCAGCAGCTACGGACAGATGAACTATGGCTACACCTTC. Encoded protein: CASSYGQMNYGYTF.